This TCR beta chain was documented in a study of cytomegalovirus exposure and HLA in healthy donors. 13 Jbeta primers and 60 Vbeta primers were used for the PCR. The protocol was immunoSEQ multiplex PCR, while the TCRdb copy is restricted to in-frame clones and leaves out a portion. There are about 150,000 clones in the sample; over 65% occur only once, and roughly 2.2% lies in the top ten. Study-wide results and caveats: Most sequenced TCRs were rare (though some public TCRs occurred in many donors). Serostatus for CMV was the only available immune exposure information. Within a later analysis, the majority of CMV-associated TCR beta chains appeared HLA-restricted. Reportedly, cytomegalovirus status was diagnosed with high sensitivity and specificity.

A word on this clone: The antigen is undetermined.

Germline CDR1 MGHRA, CDR2 YSYEKL. With 3 bases clipped from V and 10 bases from J, the junction kept 13 bases outside the gene matches. This CDR3 region has 15 residues. The clonotype was recovered from a man under 40 in good health and CMV-seronegative. The chain links TRBV4-1 to TRBJ2-5; 8 bases line up with TRBD2. Sequencing input: PBMCs. The CDR3 DNA follows: TGCGCCAGCAGCCAGGGACTAGGAGGAGCTGCGGACCAGTACTTC. It yields the protein CASSQGLGGAADQYF.